This paragraph covers one T cell receptor beta chain sequence. Which antigen it targets is not known. Within one base of it there is no much larger clone, and no base qualities were kept. The sample comes from a study of T cell repertoires in cytomegalovirus infection (dated by TCRdb to about 2019). Background on the whole study: Donor HLA type was relevant to the analysis, as public TCR beta signatures indicated carriage of CMV infection together with the matching HLA type.

Sequencing relied on an Illumina HiSeq 1500. Starting from the raw public reads, TCRdb applied fastp trimming at Q25, assembled clones with MiXCR and retained in-frame beta chains. Identical CDR3 proteins give one entry, which carries the most common genes and DNA. The table for this sample lists nearly 650,000 distinct CDR3 sequences; less than 25% of them were counted only once. The ten largest make up 6.5% to 10% of the sample. What the work shows at the level of the full study, not this receptor alone: In both this cohort and an independent approximately 350-donor cohort, the cumulative frequency of public TCR beta family members distinguished carriers of CMV infection plus the relevant HLA type. The ex vivo response was dominated by HLA-C-restricted CMV-specific TCR beta clonotypes, which also provided the single most frequent clonotype in two of eight donors.

The clonotype comes from a human donor in good health (CMV status not recorded). Some clones in this sample may be carry-over from other donors' samples. The sequenced material came from CD8+ T cells from PBMCs.

The CDR3 sequence is CASSLEEGRVNYGYTF. The nucleotide sequence reads as follows: TGTGCCAGCAGTTTGGAAGAAGGGCGTGTTAACTATGGCTACACCTTC. Recombination joined TRBV28 with TRBJ1-2; no D gene is confidently identified. Spanning cysteine to phenylalanine, the CDR3 consists of 16 amino acids. The sequence is cut down to CDR3 DNA, 48 bases in frame from base 1. Cut back by 3 bases and 1 base, the V and J ends lie 15 bases apart. The germline V gene encodes CDR1 MDHEN and CDR2 SYDVKM.